The 7 T cell receptor beta chains given below trace back to one sample, sequenced in a study of early T cells in non-severe SARS-CoV-2 infection. TCRdb reprocessed the 5' RACE reads via MiXCR and lists one record per CDR3 protein. This repertoire shows tens of thousands of distinct CDR3 sequences, 4% to 5.5% found once; its top ten account for 20%. The source material was whole blood. Every receptor here comes from an adult who was a healthcare worker with PCR-confirmed SARS-CoV-2 infection or an uninfected control (not recorded which).

This clonotype has ten or more counts. As DNA, the CDR3 is TGTGCCAGCAGCTTATACGGCGGGAGGCCGAATGAGCAGTTCTTC. It specifies CASSLYGGRPNEQFF. The chain couples TRBV7-8 to TRBJ2-1, with 8 nucleotides matching TRBD2. With 2 bases clipped from V and 7 bases from J, the junction kept 7 bases outside the gene matches. The CDR3 spans 15 residues. CDR1 SGHVS and CDR2 FQNEAQ come from the germline V gene. Supplemented by reference TRBV7-8 and TRBJ2-1, the full variable domain reads GAGVSQSPRYKVAKRGQDVALRCDPISGHVSLFWYQQALGQGPEFLTYFQNEAQLDKSGLPSDRFFAERPEGSVSTLKIQRTQQEDSAVYLCASSLYGGRPNEQFFGPGTRLTVL.

This clonotype was counted many times. This chain uses TRBV7-2 with TRBJ2-7; unclear D gene. The CDR3 extends over 14 amino acids. V was clipped by 2 bases and J by 2 bases, with 10 bases between them. The germline gives CDR1 SGHTA, CDR2 FQGNSA. Written as DNA, the CDR3 is TGTGCCAGCAGCTTACAGTCAGACGCCTACGAGCAGTACTTC. Translating gives CASSLQSDAYEQYF. Full variable domain (remainder filled in from reference TRBV7-2 and TRBJ2-7): GAGVSQSPSNKVTEKGKDVELRCDPISGHTALYWYRQSLGQGLEFLIYFQGNSAPDKSGLPSDRFSAERTGGSVSTLTIQRTQQEDSAVYLCASSLQSDAYEQYFGPGTRLTVT.

A few counts support this clonotype. The CDR3 DNA reads as TGCAGTGCTAGAGGCAGGCTGCCCCGTACTAGCACAGATACGCAGTATTTT. Protein product: CSARGRLPRTSTDTQYF. V is TRBV20-1 and J is TRBJ2-3; D gene uncertain. The CDR3 is made up of 17 amino acids. V was shortened by 1 base and J by 0 bases, with 17 bases between the two germline ends. From germline, CDR1 is DFQATT and CDR2 SNEGSKA (reference sequence).

This clonotype was counted many times. This chain uses TRBV7-9 with TRBJ2-5; possibly TRBD2 for D (5 bases). The germline V gene has CDR1 SEHNR and CDR2 FQNEAQ (reference sequence). The CDR3 length is 15 residues. The V and J ends lost 5 bases and 2 bases respectively, with 15 bases between them. The CDR3 DNA reads TGTGCCAGCAGCCCGGGCCGGGAAAGACAAGAGACCCAGTACTTC. Translated, it gives CASSPGRERQETQYF. Full variable domain (rest looked up from reference TRBV7-9 and TRBJ2-5): DTGVSQNPRHKITKRGQNVTFRCDPISEHNRLYWYRQTLGQGPEFLTYFQNEAQLEKSRLLSDRFSAERPKGSFSTLEIQRTEQGDSAMYLCASSPGRERQETQYFGPGTRLLVL.

This chain links TRBV19 with TRBJ2-1, with D perhaps being TRBD1 or TRBD2 (6 bases each). From germline, CDR1 is LNHDA and CDR2 SQIVND (reference sequence). Trimming cost V 10 bases and J 0 bases, with 13 bases left between them. The CDR3 totals 14 residues. Here the CDR3 reads CATIGGGSYNEQFF. The DNA for the CDR3 is TGTGCCACCATCGGGGGCGGCTCCTACAATGAGCAGTTCTTC.

This clonotype has ten or more counts. The V gene is TRBV5-1, the J gene TRBJ2-5, with 14 bases identical to TRBD2. With V trimmed by 4 bases and J by 3 bases, 11 bases remained unmatched. Germline V lookup: CDR1 SGHRS, CDR2 YFSETQ. CDR3 length: 18 amino acids. CDR3 DNA: TGCGCCAGCAGCCCTGTGGGACTAGCGGGAGCAGGAGAAGAGACCCAGTACTTC. Translated: CASSPVGLAGAGEETQYF.

This clonotype occurred many times. The rearrangement links TRBV19 to TRBJ2-3; no clear D gene. The germline gives CDR1 LNHDA, CDR2 SQIVND (reference sequence). Trimming left V 3 bases short and J 3 bases short, with 7 bases between. The CDR3 runs to 13 residues. This CDR3 reads CASSIGQTDTQYF. CDR3 coding DNA: TGTGCCAGTAGTATCGGGCAGACAGATACGCAGTATTTT.